This T cell receptor beta chain was identified in a study of T cell changes during pregnancy in multiple sclerosis. V lost 0 bases and J lost 9; bases outside the gene matches: 5. The germline V gene encodes CDR1 GTSNPN and CDR2 SVGIG (reference sequence). The CDR3 runs to 15 residues. Assay: immunoSEQ multiplex PCR; the TCRdb copy retains only in-frame clones and omits some. The sample has 35,000 to 45,000 clones; around 92% are singletons. This clone has only one observation. Specimen: CD4+ T cells from peripheral blood mononuclear cells, collected in the second trimester of pregnancy. The clonotype comes from a female donor in good health, enrolled as a control in a pregnancy study. The chain uses TRBV30 and TRBJ2-1, with 13 bases identical to TRBD2. This CDR3 reads CAWSVTSGGAGEQFF. DNA of the CDR3: TGTGCCTGGAGTGTCACTAGCGGGGGGGCCGGTGAGCAGTTCTTC.